This TCR beta chain was identified in a study of cytomegalovirus exposure and HLA in healthy donors. Findings of the study overall: One cluster of highly shared sequence variants probably arose as a sequencing artifact. Earlier results showed most TCR beta V segments being productive about 90% or about 30% of the time.

Amplification used 60 Vbeta primers and 13 Jbeta primers. Generated by immunoSEQ multiplex PCR, the TCRdb table keeps only in-frame clones and is missing some. The sample has fewer than 80,000 clones, 70% to 75% seen once. J lost 0 bases, V lost 5 bases, and 9 bases had no gene match. The CDR3 is 18 amino acids. Germline-derived CDR1 and CDR2 are LNHDA and SQIVND (reference sequence). A remark on this clone: The antigen remains undetermined.

Sequencing was done on a sample of PBMCs. The chain carries TRBV19 and TRBJ2-7; the match to TRBD2 covers 14 bases. This receptor was identified in a woman in her 30s in good health and CMV-seronegative. CDR3 in amino acids: CASSPSGTSGSFSYEQYF. In DNA form, the CDR3 reads TGTGCCAGTAGTCCCTCCGGGACTAGCGGGAGTTTCTCCTACGAGCAGTACTTC.